The text below deals with one T cell receptor (beta chain). Antigen: not known. The data originate from a study of beta chain features in type 1 diabetes. Broader study findings: Type 1 diabetes patients had TCRB CDR3s that were shorter (moderately but significantly so) in all four CD4+ subsets. Type 1 diabetes patients had VDJ junctions that carried fewer insertions and more deletions.

Deletions cut 3 bases from V and 4 bases from J, with 16 bases between. Looked up from germline, CDR1 is SGHRS and CDR2 is YFSETQ. The CDR3 loop spans 15 amino acids. Expressed TCRB transcripts were sequenced because the isolated RNA had all been reverse transcribed beforehand. The data were produced by immunoSEQ multiplex PCR, yet TCRdb's version contains in-frame clones alone and is incomplete. The sample includes about 700,000 clones, 10% to 15% seen only once; the top ten take around 0.022%. The source of this sequence is a man younger than 35 with type 1 diabetes. The specimen was naive CD4+ T cells from blood. This rearrangement joins TRBV5-1 to TRBJ1-2; D remains ambiguous. In DNA, the CDR3 is TGCGCCAGCAGCTCTGGCCCCGGACTAACCTATGGCTACACCTTC. Protein sequence: CASSSGPGLTYGYTF.